This T cell receptor (beta chain) was profiled in a study of blood T cell repertoires in COVID-19. Overall study context: Collection of acute and convalescent COVID-19 samples took place in the United States, Italy and Spain. Sources were T cells, B-cell-depleted T cells, or PBMCs; the material itself was cDNA or gDNA.

V was pared by 5 bases and J by 2 bases, with 20 bases between. The CDR3 totals 17 residues. Germline CDR1 reads MGHRA; CDR2 reads YSYEKL. In the original processing: Reference gene primer amplification in the assay estimated nucleated cell counts. Some clones are missing from TCRdb's copy, which holds only in-frame ones; the method was immunoSEQ multiplex PCR. V and J calls and clone size are as listed in that table; D and trimming were resolved from the DNA. This table has about 180,000 clones, 70% to 85% appearing once. This clone showed up just once. The sample was peripheral blood. The source of this sequence is a human donor in a cohort sampled during active COVID-19. The chain uses TRBV4-1 and TRBJ2-3; the D gene is possibly TRBD1 (6 bases). In DNA form, the CDR3 reads TGCGCCAGCAGCGCACCGGGACACCAAAGTCTCACAGATACGCAGTATTTT. Protein: CASSAPGHQSLTDTQYF.